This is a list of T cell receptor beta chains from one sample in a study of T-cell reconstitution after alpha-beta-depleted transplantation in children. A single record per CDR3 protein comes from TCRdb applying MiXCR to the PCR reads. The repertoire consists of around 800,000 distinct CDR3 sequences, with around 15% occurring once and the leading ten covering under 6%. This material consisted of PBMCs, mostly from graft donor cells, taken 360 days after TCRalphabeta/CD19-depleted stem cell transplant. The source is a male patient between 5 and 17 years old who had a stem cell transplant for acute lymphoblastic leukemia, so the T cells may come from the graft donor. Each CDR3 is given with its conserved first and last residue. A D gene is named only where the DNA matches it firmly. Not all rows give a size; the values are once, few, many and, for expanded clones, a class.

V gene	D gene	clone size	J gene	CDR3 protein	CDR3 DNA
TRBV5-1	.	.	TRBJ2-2	CASSLAGAPGELFF	TGCGCCAGCAGCTTGGCTGGTGCCCCCGGGGAGCTGTTTTTT
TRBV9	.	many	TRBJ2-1	CASSVNRDEQFF	TGTGCCAGCAGCGTTAACAGGGATGAGCAGTTCTTC
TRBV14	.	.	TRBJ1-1	CASRRQGHTEAFF	TGTGCCAGCAGGCGCCAGGGGCACACTGAAGCTTTCTTT
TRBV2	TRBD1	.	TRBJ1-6	CASNLQGKNSPLHF	TGTGCCAGCAACTTACAGGGGAAAAATTCACCCCTCCACTTT
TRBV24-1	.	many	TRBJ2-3	CATSDPPSTDTQYF	TGTGCCACCAGTGACCCTCCTAGCACAGATACGCAGTATTTT
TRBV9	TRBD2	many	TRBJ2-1	CASSVASGMGSNEQFF	TGTGCCAGCAGCGTGGCTAGCGGGATGGGTAGCAATGAGCAGTTCTTC
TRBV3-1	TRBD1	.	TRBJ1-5	CASTQAGQGDQPQHF	TGTGCCAGCACCCAAGCCGGACAGGGGGATCAGCCCCAGCATTTT
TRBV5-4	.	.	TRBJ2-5	CASSLVVWRGGWQETQYF	TGTGCCAGCAGCTTGGTGGTTTGGAGGGGGGGTTGGCAAGAGACCCAGTACTTC
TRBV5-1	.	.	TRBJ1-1	CASSLGQSDTEAFF	TGCGCCAGCAGCTTGGGACAGTCGGACACTGAAGCTTTCTTT
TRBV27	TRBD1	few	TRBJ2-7	CASSPGTGWEQYF	TGTGCCAGCAGCCCCGGGACAGGGTGGGAGCAGTACTTC
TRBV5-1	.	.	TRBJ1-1	CASSDGEAFF	TGCGCCAGCAGTGATGGTGAAGCTTTCTTT
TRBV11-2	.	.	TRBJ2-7	CASSLERKWGYEQYF	TGTGCCAGCAGCTTAGAGCGGAAGTGGGGGTACGAGCAGTACTTC
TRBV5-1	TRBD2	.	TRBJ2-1	CASSAMWPSGRSNEQFF	TGCGCCAGCAGCGCAATGTGGCCTAGCGGGAGGTCAAATGAGCAGTTCTTC
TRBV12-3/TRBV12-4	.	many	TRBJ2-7	CASSFSGTKGDEQYF	TGTGCCAGCAGCTTTTCCGGGACGAAAGGGGACGAGCAGTACTTC
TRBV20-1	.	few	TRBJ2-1	CSAPTTRRSTNEQFF	TGCAGTGCTCCCACGACTAGACGATCGACCAATGAGCAGTTCTTC
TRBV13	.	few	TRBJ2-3	CASSLNLGRPDTQYF	TGTGCCAGCAGCTTAAATCTGGGGAGGCCAGATACGCAGTATTTT
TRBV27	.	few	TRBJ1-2	CASSLGQTYGYTF	TGTGCCAGCAGCCTAGGACAGACTTATGGCTACACCTTC
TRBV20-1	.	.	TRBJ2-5	CSAHSVQQETQYF	TGCAGTGCTCACTCGGTTCAGCAAGAGACCCAGTACTTC
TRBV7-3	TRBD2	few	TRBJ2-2	CASSLIGGLAGANTGELFF	TGTGCCAGCAGCTTAATCGGGGGACTAGCGGGCGCGAACACCGGGGAGCTGTTTTTT
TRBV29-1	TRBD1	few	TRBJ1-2	CSVEGDTGGNYYGYTF	TGCAGCGTTGAAGGAGATACAGGGGGTAATTACTATGGCTACACCTTC
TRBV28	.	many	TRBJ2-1	CASILPPFTRVNEQFF	TGTGCCAGCATTCTTCCTCCCTTTACCCGTGTCAATGAGCAGTTCTTC
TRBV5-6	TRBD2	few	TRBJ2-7	CASSPRSVLAGVGREQYF	TGTGCCAGCAGCCCTCGGTCGGTACTAGCGGGAGTGGGCCGCGAGCAGTACTTC
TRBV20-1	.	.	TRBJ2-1	CSAIHLTSSYNEQFF	TGCAGTGCTATACATCTCACGAGCTCCTACAATGAGCAGTTCTTC
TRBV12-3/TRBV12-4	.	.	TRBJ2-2	CASSLAQSTGELFF	TGTGCCAGCAGTTTAGCGCAAAGCACCGGGGAGCTGTTTTTT
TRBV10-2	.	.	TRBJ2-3	CASSRELPGDTQYF	TGCGCCAGCAGCCGGGAGTTACCCGGAGATACGCAGTATTTT
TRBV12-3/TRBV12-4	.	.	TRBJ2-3	CASSPGPFVDTQYF	TGTGCCAGCAGTCCGGGACCCTTCGTAGATACGCAGTATTTT
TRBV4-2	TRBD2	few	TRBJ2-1	CASSQEGSLAGGYNEQFF	TGTGCCAGCAGCCAAGAGGGCAGCTTAGCGGGAGGGTACAATGAGCAGTTCTTC
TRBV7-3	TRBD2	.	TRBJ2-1	CASSPRLADPIREQFF	TGTGCCAGCAGCCCCCGACTAGCGGACCCTATAAGGGAGCAGTTCTTC
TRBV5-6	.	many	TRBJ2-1	CASSHHYEQFF	TGTGCCAGCAGCCACCACTATGAGCAGTTCTTC
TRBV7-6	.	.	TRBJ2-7	CASSLRSAGTPYEQYF	TGTGCCAGCAGCTTACGTAGTGCAGGGACGCCCTACGAGCAGTACTTC
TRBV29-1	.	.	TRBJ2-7	CSAFDYEQYF	TGCAGCGCCTTCGACTACGAGCAGTACTTC
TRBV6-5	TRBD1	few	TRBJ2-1	CASSYSWTGEGNEQFF	TGTGCCAGCAGTTACTCGTGGACAGGGGAGGGAAATGAGCAGTTCTTC
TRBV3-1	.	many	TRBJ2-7	CASSPGVGEQYF	TGTGCCAGCAGCCCAGGGGTTGGCGAGCAGTACTTC
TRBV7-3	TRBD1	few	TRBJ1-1	CASSSTGGDAEAFF	TGTGCCAGCAGCTCGACAGGGGGCGATGCTGAAGCTTTCTTT
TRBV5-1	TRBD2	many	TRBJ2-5	CASSLVLAGQETQYF	TGCGCCAGCAGCTTGGTACTAGCGGGGCAAGAGACCCAGTACTTC
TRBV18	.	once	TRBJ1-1	CASSPWLNTEAFF	TGTGCCAGCTCACCATGGCTGAACACTGAAGCTTTCTTT
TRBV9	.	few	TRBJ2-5	CASSALPSETQYF	TGTGCCAGCAGCGCTCTCCCCTCAGAGACCCAGTACTTC
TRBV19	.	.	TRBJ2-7	CASSVRGTSYEQYF	TGTGCCAGTAGTGTGAGGGGGACATCCTACGAGCAGTACTTC
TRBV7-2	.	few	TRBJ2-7	CASSSRSSSYEQYF	TGTGCCAGCAGCTCTAGGAGCAGTTCCTACGAGCAGTACTTC
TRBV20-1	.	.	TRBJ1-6	CSAPNTGVGSPLHF	TGCAGTGCCCCAAACACGGGGGTCGGTTCACCCCTCCACTTT
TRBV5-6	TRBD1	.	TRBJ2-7	CASSLLLGQGAHEQYF	TGTGCCAGCAGCTTGCTCCTGGGACAGGGGGCCCACGAGCAGTACTTC
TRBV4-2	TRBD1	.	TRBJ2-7	CASSQDHPGWTGNYEQYF	TGTGCCAGCAGCCAAGATCACCCGGGATGGACAGGGAACTACGAGCAGTACTTC